One sample yielded the 17 T cell receptor beta chains listed below, sequenced in a study of shared clonotypes between healthy human individuals. Generated by immunoSEQ multiplex PCR, the TCRdb table keeps only in-frame clones and is missing some. Among fewer than 700,000 clones, around 80% were seen once, and the ten largest hold around 11%. Sequencing used PBMCs. The source is a woman aged 40 to 49 in good health. Some clones in this sample may be carry-over from other donors' samples.

V gene TRBV28 combines with J gene TRBJ1-4; 7 bases match TRBD1. The CDR3 sequence is 17 residues long. J was trimmed by 0 bases and V by 5 bases; bases with no gene match: 9. Germline CDR1 MDHEN, CDR2 SYDVKM. The DNA of the CDR3 is TGTGCCAGCAGTCTAGGGGACAGACAAACAACTAATGAAAAACTGTTTTTT. The encoded protein is CASSLGDRQTTNEKLFF.

The gene calls are TRBV11-2 and TRBJ2-3; D may correspond to TRBD1 or TRBD2 (6 bases each). V shed 1 base and J shed 3 bases, with 14 bases lying between them. The CDR3 is made up of 16 amino acids. Looked up from germline, CDR1 is SGHAT and CDR2 is FQNNGV. DNA for the CDR3: TGTGCCAGCAGCTTAGGTACGGGGGCAGGTACAGATACGCAGTATTTT. Residues: CASSLGTGAGTDTQYF. The whole variable domain, remainder taken from reference TRBV11-2 and TRBJ2-3, is EAGVAQSPRYKIIEKRQSVAFWCNPISGHATLYWYQQILGQGPKLLIQFQNNGVVDDSQLPKDRFSAERLKGVDSTLKIQPAKLEDSAVYLCASSLGTGAGTDTQYFGPGTRLTVL.

This clone appeared a few times. The chain combines TRBV6-1 with TRBJ2-5; 8 positions match TRBD1. V shed 2 bases, J shed 4 bases, and the junction held 6 bases outside the gene matches. The germline CDR1 and CDR2 sequences are MNHNS and SASEGT. The length of the CDR3 is 15 residues. The CDR3 protein is CASSEQPGGTETQYF. The CDR3 nucleotides read TGTGCCAGCAGTGAACAGCCAGGGGGCACAGAGACCCAGTACTTC.

The chain recombines TRBV11-2 with TRBJ2-2; 8 bases align to TRBD1. The CDR3 loop spans 17 amino acids. Germline assignment: CDR1 SGHAT and CDR2 FQNNGV. J was trimmed by 4 bases and V by 6 bases; bases with no gene match: 13. The CDR3 region is CASRPSSWTGTTGELFF. In nucleotides, the CDR3 is TGTGCCAGCAGACCTAGCTCTTGGACAGGGACCACCGGGGAGCTGTTTTTT.

The chain is built from TRBV19 and TRBJ2-5; perhaps D is TRBD1 or TRBD2 (5 bases each). CDR3 length equals 13 residues. Germline assignment: CDR1 LNHDA and CDR2 SQIVND (reference sequence). Trimming shortened V by 10 bases and J by 4 bases, and 16 bases separated the two germline ends. The CDR3 nucleotides read TGTGCCAACCACGACACGAGGGGAGAGACCCAGTACTTC. Its translation is CANHDTRGETQYF.

In this sample, this clone turned up once. The J gene is TRBJ2-7, the V gene TRBV28; the D is unclear. Germline CDR1 MDHEN, CDR2 SYDVKM. Trimming removed 5 bases from V and 3 bases from J, with 29 bases in between. This CDR3 is 19 amino acids long. CDR3 sequence reads: CASSPPRRQRPLINYEQYF. For the CDR3, the DNA is TGTGCCAGCAGTCCCCCGCGACGGCAAAGGCCTCTGATTAACTACGAGCAGTACTTC.

As for this clone: A much larger clone lies one base from this, so it may be a read error. The V call is TRBV11-2, the J call TRBJ2-3; TRBD1 is a possible D gene (6 bases). Germline-derived CDR1 and CDR2 are SGHAT and FQNNGV. Between the trimmed V and J ends, which lost 5 bases and 2 bases, there was a span of 17 bases. The length of the CDR3 is 16 residues. CDR3 region: CASSVLLVGHTDTQYF. The CDR3 coding sequence is TGTGCCAGCAGCGTTCTACTAGTGGGACACACAGATACGCAGTATTTT.

The chain employs TRBV6-6 and TRBJ1-1; D is possibly TRBD1 (5 bases). V was cut by 6 bases and J by 4 bases, with 15 bases left in between. This CDR3 is 14 amino acids long. The germline V gene has CDR1 MNHNY and CDR2 SVGAGI (reference sequence). CDR3 in amino acids: CASRFTGPTTEAFF. The CDR3 DNA sequence: TGTGCCAGCAGATTCACAGGTCCGACCACTGAAGCTTTCTTT.

The J gene is TRBJ2-2, the V gene TRBV4-1, with D maybe TRBD2 (6 bases). Germline V gives CDR1 MGHRA, CDR2 YSYEKL. Between the trimmed V and J ends, which lost 0 bases and 5 bases, there was a span of 13 bases. The CDR3 sequence is 16 residues long. DNA for the CDR3: TGCGCCAGCAGCCAAGATTCGGGAGTGGGGACCGGGGAGCTGTTTTTT. Protein sequence: CASSQDSGVGTGELFF.

The chain recombines TRBV5-4 with TRBJ2-7; 9 nucleotides match TRBD1. The trim removed 3 bases at V and 0 bases at J, leaving 7 bases unmatched. The CDR3 is made up of 16 amino acids. Germline V gene data show CDR1 as SGHNT and CDR2 as YYREEE (reference sequence). CDR3 coding DNA: TGTGCCAGCAGCTCTAAACAGGGGGCCGGCTCCTACGAGCAGTACTTC. Protein sequence: CASSSKQGAGSYEQYF.

The V call is TRBV9, the J call TRBJ1-2, with 7 bases lining up with TRBD1. The CDR3 covers 15 residues. CDR1 is SGDLS and CDR2 is YYNGEE in the germline V gene. J gave up 0 bases and V 4 bases, and 6 bases lay outside the gene matches. This CDR3 reads CASSPSGTANYGYTF. The CDR3 bases are TGTGCCAGCAGCCCTTCCGGGACAGCTAACTATGGCTACACCTTC.

This rearrangement joins TRBV5-1 to TRBJ2-3; D unclear. Per the germline V gene, CDR1 is SGHRS and CDR2 is YFSETQ. The CDR3 is 14 amino acids. The germline V and J ends were trimmed by 0 bases and 0 bases, with 5 bases remaining between them. Written as DNA, the CDR3 is TGCGCCAGCAGCTTGGACACGAGCACAGATACGCAGTATTTT. Translating gives CASSLDTSTDTQYF.

In the case of this clone: This may arise from a read error, as a much more abundant clone is one base away. V and J are TRBV4-1 and TRBJ1-4; D remains ambiguous. Germline V CDR1 and CDR2: MGHRA, YSYEKL. The CDR3 sequence is 16 residues long. CDR3 region: CANSQDNGWTNEKLFF. The CDR3 nucleotides read TGCGCCAACAGCCAAGATAACGGGTGGACTAATGAAAAACTGTTTTTT.

The chain joins TRBV5-1 to TRBJ2-7, with D possibly being TRBD1 (6 bases). Germline V gene lookup returns CDR1 SGHRS and CDR2 YFSETQ. The V end lost 5 bases, the J end lost 0 bases, and 12 bases lay between the germline ends. The length of the CDR3 is 14 residues. The CDR3 region has the DNA TGCGCCAGCAGTGTCGGGACAAACTCCTACGAGCAGTACTTC. Translation gives CASSVGTNSYEQYF.

The chain carries TRBV5-4 and TRBJ1-3, with 7 bases aligning to TRBD1. Unmatched junction bases numbered 7, after V lost 2 bases and J lost 8 bases. CDR1 and CDR2 from the germline V gene are SGHNT and YYREEE (reference sequence). The CDR3 spans 14 residues. The CDR3 protein is CASSLVGQIHTIYF. CDR3 coding DNA: TGTGCCAGCAGCTTAGTGGGACAGATACACACCATATATTTT.

The chain links TRBV2 to TRBJ2-1; TRBD2 agrees at 8 bases. V shed 7 bases and J 8 bases; nucleotides not matched to a gene: 13. The germline V gene has CDR1 SNHLY and CDR2 FYNNEI. The CDR3 sequence is 15 residues long. The CDR3 protein is CASNLPGGRLDEQFF. In DNA, the CDR3 is TGTGCCAGCAACCTCCCCGGCGGGAGGCTGGATGAGCAGTTCTTC.

The chain carries TRBV6-1 and TRBJ2-7; D is possibly TRBD1 (6 bases). Per the germline V gene, CDR1 is MNHNS and CDR2 is SASEGT. V was clipped by 4 bases and J by 4 bases, with 14 bases between them. The CDR3 extends over 14 amino acids. CDR3 amino acids: CASSGLEGEYEQYF. DNA for the CDR3: TGTGCCAGCAGTGGCCTCGAGGGGGAATACGAGCAGTACTTC.